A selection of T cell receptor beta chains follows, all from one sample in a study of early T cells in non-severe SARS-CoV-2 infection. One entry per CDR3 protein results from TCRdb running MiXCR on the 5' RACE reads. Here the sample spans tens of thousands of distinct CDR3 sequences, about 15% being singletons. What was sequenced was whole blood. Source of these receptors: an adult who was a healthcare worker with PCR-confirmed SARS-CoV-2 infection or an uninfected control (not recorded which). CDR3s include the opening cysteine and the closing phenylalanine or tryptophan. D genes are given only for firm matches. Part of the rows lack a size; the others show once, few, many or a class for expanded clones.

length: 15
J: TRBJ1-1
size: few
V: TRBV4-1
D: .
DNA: TGCGCCAGCAGTCTCTTCCTAGCGGGGAACACTGAAGCTTTCTTT
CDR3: CASSLFLAGNTEAFF

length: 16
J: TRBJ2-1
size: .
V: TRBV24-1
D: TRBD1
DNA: TGTGCCACCAGTGATTACGGGACAGGGGGCCGCAATGAGCAGTTCTTC
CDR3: CATSDYGTGGRNEQFF

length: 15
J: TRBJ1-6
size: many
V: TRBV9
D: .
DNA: TGTGCCAGCAGTGCTGCCGACAGCAATAATTCACCCCTCCACTTT
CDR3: CASSAADSNNSPLHF

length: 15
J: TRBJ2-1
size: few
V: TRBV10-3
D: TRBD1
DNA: TGTGCCATCCACCACGGACAGGGTTTGGACAATGAGCAGTTCTTC
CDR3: CAIHHGQGLDNEQFF

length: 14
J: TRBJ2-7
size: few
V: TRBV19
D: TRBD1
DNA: TGTGCCAGTAGTATCGCGAGGACAGGGGGCGAGCAGTACTTC
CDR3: CASSIARTGGEQYF

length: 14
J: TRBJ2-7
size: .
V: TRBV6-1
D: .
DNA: TGTGCCAGCCGGCAGGCGGTCGTATCCTACGAGCAGTACTTC
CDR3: CASRQAVVSYEQYF

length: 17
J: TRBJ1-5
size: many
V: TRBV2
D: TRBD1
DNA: TGTGCCAGCAGTCAAACTACGACAGGGAGTCACAATCAGCCCCAGCATTTT
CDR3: CASSQTTTGSHNQPQHF

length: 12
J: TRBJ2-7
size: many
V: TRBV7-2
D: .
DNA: TGTGCCAGCAGCTTAGGGCGAGGCGAGCAGTACTTC
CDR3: CASSLGRGEQYF

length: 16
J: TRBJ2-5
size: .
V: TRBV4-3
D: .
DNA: TGCGCCAGCAGCCAAGATATCGGCAGGCCGTCCGAGACCCAGTACTTC
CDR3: CASSQDIGRPSETQYF

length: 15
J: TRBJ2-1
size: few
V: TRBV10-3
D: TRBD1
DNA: TGTGCCATCAGTGATTTGGGACAGGGAAGGGATGAGCAGTTCTTC
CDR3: CAISDLGQGRDEQFF

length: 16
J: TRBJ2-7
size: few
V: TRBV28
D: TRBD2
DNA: TGTGCCAGCAGTTCGCATCTAGCGGGGGGGCGTGGCGAGCAGTACTTC
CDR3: CASSSHLAGGRGEQYF

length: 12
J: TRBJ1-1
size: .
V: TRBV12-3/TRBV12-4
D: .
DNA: TGTGCCAGCCGAACTTACAGGATTAAAGCTTTCTTT
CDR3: CASRTYRIKAFF

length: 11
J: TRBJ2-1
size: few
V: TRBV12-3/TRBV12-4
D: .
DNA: TGTGCCAGTCAACAGGGCAATGAGCAGTTCTTC
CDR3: CASQQGNEQFF

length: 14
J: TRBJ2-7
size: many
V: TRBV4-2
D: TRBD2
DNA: TGTGCCAGCAGCCAAGGGGGGGGAGCCTACGAGCAGTACTTC
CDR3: CASSQGGGAYEQYF

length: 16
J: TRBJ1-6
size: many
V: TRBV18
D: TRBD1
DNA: TGTGCCAGCTCACCGTCAACAGGGGCAGTGAATTCACCCCTCCACTTT
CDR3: CASSPSTGAVNSPLHF

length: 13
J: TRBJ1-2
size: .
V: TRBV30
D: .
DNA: TGTGCCTGGACCTTAACAGAGGCCGGGGGCTACACCTTC
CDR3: CAWTLTEAGGYTF

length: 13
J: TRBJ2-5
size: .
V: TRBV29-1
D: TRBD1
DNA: TGCAGCGTTGACCGGCCAGGGGGAGAGACCCAGTACTTC
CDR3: CSVDRPGGETQYF

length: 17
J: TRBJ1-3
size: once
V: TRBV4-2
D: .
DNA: TGTGCCAGCAGCCAAGAGGGCACCCGTCACTCTGGAAACACCATATATTTT
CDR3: CASSQEGTRHSGNTIYF

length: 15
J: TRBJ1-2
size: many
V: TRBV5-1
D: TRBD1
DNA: TGCGCCAGCAGCCCCCGACAGGGAACTAACTATGGCTACACCTTC
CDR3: CASSPRQGTNYGYTF

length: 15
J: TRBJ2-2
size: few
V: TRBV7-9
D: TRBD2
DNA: TGTGCCAGCAACGGACTAGCTGAAGCAGATGGGGAGCTGTTTTTT
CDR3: CASNGLAEADGELFF

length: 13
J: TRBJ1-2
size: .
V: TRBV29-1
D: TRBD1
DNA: TGCAGCGCCCGGGACAGCACCCTTTATGGCTACACCTTC
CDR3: CSARDSTLYGYTF

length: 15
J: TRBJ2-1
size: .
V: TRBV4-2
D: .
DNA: TGTGCCAGCAGCCAAGATCGTATTAGGAACAATGAGCAGTTCTTC
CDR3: CASSQDRIRNNEQFF

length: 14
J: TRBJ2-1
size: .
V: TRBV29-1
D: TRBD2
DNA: TGCAGCGTAGATATAGGCGGGGGGCTCAATGAGCAGTTCTTC
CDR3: CSVDIGGGLNEQFF

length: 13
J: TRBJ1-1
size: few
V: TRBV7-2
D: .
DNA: TGTGCCAGCAGCTTAGGGGTTAGCACTGAAGCTTTCTTT
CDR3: CASSLGVSTEAFF

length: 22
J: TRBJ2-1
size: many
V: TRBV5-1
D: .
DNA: TGCGCCAGCAGCTTGGGGGATTCCTATGGGGACCTAACTAGCATCTCCTACAATGAGCAGTTCTTC
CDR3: CASSLGDSYGDLTSISYNEQFF

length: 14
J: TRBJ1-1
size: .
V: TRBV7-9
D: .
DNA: TGTGCCAGCAGCTTAGGGGATAGGAACACTGAAGCTTTCTTT
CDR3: CASSLGDRNTEAFF

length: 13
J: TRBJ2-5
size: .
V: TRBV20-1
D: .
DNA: TGCAGTGCTAGAGAGGGGGCCCAAGAGACCCAGTACTTC
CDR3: CSAREGAQETQYF

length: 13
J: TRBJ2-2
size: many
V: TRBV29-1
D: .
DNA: TGCAGCGTTGAAACTTTACGGAATACGGAGCTGTTTTTT
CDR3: CSVETLRNTELFF

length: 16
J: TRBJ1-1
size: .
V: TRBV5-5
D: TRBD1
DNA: TGTGCCAGCCGGGTCGGACAGGGGGCGATGAACACTGAAGCTTTCTTT
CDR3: CASRVGQGAMNTEAFF

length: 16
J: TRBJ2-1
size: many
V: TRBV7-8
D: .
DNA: TGTGCCAGCAGCAATCCGTGGGGGGAAGGCCACAATGAGCAGTTCTTC
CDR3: CASSNPWGEGHNEQFF

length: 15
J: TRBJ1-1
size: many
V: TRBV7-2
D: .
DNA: TGTGCCAGCAGCTTAGAGGGTTGGGGGAACACTGAAGCTTTCTTT
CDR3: CASSLEGWGNTEAFF

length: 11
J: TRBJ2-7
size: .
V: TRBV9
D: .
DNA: TGTGCCAGCAGCGGTAACTACGAGCAGTACTTT
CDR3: CASSGNYEQYF

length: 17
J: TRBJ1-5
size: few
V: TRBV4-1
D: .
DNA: TGCGCCAGCAGCCAAGATAGGCAGGGACTTCGAAATCAGCCCCAGCATTTT
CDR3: CASSQDRQGLRNQPQHF

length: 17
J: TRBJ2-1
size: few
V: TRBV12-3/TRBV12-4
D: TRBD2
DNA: TGTGCCAGCAGTTCACCCAAGACTAGCGGGGGGCGTGGTGAGCAGTTCTTC
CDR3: CASSSPKTSGGRGEQFF

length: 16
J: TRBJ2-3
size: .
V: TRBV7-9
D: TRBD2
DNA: TGTGCCAGCAGCTTATTTACGGGGGGACGCACAGATACGCAGTATTTT
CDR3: CASSLFTGGRTDTQYF

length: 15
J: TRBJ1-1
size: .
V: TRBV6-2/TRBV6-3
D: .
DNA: TGTGCCAGCCTGACAGGTGGGGAAAGAGCCACTGAAGCTTTCTTT
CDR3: CASLTGGERATEAFF

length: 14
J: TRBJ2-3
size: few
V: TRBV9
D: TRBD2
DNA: TGTGCCAGCAGCCCCAGCGGGAGGGCAGATACGCAGTATTTT
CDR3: CASSPSGRADTQYF

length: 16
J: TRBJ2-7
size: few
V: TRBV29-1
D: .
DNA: TGCAGCGTTGAAGCCCCTTCGAGGTCTAGCTCCTACGAGCAGTACTTC
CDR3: CSVEAPSRSSSYEQYF

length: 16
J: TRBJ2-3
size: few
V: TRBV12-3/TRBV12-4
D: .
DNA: TGTGCCAGCAGTTTCAGGGCCGTGAGGAGCACAGATACGCAGTATTTT
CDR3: CASSFRAVRSTDTQYF

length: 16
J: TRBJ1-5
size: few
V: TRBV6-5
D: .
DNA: TGTGCCAGCAGTTACTCGAGAGGGGGGGCAAATCAGCCCCAGCATTTT
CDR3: CASSYSRGGANQPQHF

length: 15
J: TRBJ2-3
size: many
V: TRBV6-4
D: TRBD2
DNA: TGTGCCAGCAGTGATGGGACTAGCGGCACAGATACGCAGTATTTT
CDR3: CASSDGTSGTDTQYF

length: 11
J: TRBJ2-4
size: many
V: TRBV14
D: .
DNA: TGTGCCAGCAGCCAAGGGGGAAATCAGTACTTC
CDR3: CASSQGGNQYF

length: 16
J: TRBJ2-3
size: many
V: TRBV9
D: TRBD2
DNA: TGTGCCAGCAGCGTAGTGTCTAGCGGGGGCACAGATACGCAGTATTTT
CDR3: CASSVVSSGGTDTQYF

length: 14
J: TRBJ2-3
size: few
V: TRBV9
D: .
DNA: TGTGCCAGCAGCGTAGCTGGAGTTCAGGATACGCAGTATTTT
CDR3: CASSVAGVQDTQYF

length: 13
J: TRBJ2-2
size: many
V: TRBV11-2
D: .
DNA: TGTGCCAGCAGCACCCTGGGACGCAGGGAGCTGTTTTTT
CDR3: CASSTLGRRELFF

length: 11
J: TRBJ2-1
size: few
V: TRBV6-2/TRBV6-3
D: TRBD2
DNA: TGTGCCAGCAGACGTAGCGGGGAGCAGTTCTTC
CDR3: CASRRSGEQFF

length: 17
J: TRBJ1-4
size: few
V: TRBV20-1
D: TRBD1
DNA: TGCAGTGCTGGCAGGGGGCGCGATCCGTTGAACCTTGAAAAACTGTTTTTT
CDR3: CSAGRGRDPLNLEKLFF

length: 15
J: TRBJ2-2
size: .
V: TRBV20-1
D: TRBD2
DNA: TGCAGTGCTAGGCTTATGCGGGGGGGCCGAGGGGAGCTGTTTTTT
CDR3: CSARLMRGGRGELFF

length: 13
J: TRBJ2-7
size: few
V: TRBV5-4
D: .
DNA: TGTGCCAGCAGGAGGGCGGAGACCTACGAGCAGTACTTC
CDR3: CASRRAETYEQYF

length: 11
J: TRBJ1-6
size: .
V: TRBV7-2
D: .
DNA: TGTGCCAGCCGGAGCGGTTCACCCCTCCACTTT
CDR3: CASRSGSPLHF

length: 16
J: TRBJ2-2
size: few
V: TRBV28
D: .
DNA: TGTGCCAGCCATGCCCCGTGGATAGCGAACACCGGGGAGCTGTTTTTT
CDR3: CASHAPWIANTGELFF

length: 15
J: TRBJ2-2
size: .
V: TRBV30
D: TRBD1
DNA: TGTGCCTGGAGTGTACGGGACAGGACCACCGGGGAGCTGTTTTTT
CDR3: CAWSVRDRTTGELFF

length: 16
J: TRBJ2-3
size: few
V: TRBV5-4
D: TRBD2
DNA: TGTGCCAGCAGTCCAAGCGGGGGCCCTTCCACAGATACGCAGTATTTT
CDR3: CASSPSGGPSTDTQYF

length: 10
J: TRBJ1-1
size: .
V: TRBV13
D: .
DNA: TGTGCCAGCAGCTCCCTCTTGGCTTTCTTT
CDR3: CASSSLLAFF

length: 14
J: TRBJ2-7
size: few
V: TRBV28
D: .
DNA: TGTGCCAGCAGTCACCTCGGGGAGACCTACGAGCAGTACTTC
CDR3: CASSHLGETYEQYF

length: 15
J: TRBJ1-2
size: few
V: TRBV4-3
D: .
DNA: TGCGCCAGCAGCCAAGGACGGCCGTCTAACTATGGCTACACCTTC
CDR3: CASSQGRPSNYGYTF

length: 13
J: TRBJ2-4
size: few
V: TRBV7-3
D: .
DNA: TGTGCCAGCAGCTTTGACAGCAAAAACATTCAGTACTTC
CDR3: CASSFDSKNIQYF

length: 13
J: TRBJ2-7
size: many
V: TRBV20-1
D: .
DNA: TGCAGTGCTGTAGGACACTACTCCTACGAGCAGTACTTC
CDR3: CSAVGHYSYEQYF

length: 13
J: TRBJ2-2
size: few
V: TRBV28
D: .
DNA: TGTGCCAGCACCCCCTGGGGCACCGGGGAGCTGTTTTTT
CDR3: CASTPWGTGELFF

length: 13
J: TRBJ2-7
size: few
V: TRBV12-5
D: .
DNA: TGTGCTAGTGGTTTGGCCCAACGGAACGAGCAGTACTTC
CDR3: CASGLAQRNEQYF